The present entry profiles one T cell receptor beta chain with its context. These data are taken from a study of blood T cell repertoires in COVID-19. The CDR3 length is 12 residues. Germline lookup yields CDR1 SQVTM and CDR2 ANQGSEA. The repertoire was sequenced with immunoSEQ multiplex PCR; TCRdb's copy has only in-frame clones and lacks some. The repertoire has 200,000 to 250,000 clones, approximately 83% of them found once; the top ten carry 2% to 2.5%. The receptor comes from a woman aged 55-70 years with acute or convalescent COVID-19. The specimen was peripheral blood. The chain recombines TRBV29-1 with TRBJ1-2; unclear D gene. The CDR3 protein is CSTIAMDYGYTF. CDR3 nucleotide sequence: TGCAGTACGATTGCGATGGACTATGGCTACACCTTC.